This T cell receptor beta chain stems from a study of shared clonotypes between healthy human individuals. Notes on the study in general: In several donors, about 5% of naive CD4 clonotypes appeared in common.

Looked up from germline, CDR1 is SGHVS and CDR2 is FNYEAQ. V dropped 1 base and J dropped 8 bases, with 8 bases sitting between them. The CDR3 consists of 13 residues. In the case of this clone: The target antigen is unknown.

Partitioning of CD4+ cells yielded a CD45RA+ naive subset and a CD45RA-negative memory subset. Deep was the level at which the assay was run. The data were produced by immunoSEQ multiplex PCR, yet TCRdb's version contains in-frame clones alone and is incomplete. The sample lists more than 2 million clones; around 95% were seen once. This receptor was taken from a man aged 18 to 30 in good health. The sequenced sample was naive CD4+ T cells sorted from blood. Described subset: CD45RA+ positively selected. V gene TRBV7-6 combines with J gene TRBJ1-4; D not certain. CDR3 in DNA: TGTGCCAGCAGCTTAGTGATGGGGGAAAAACTGTTTTTT. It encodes CASSLVMGEKLFF.